Detailed here is one T cell receptor beta chain. The data were obtained in a study of blood T cell repertoires in COVID-19. Turning to the study itself: Donors in the United States, Italy and Spain gave samples during acute or convalescent COVID-19. Sample material is recorded as cDNA or gDNA derived from T cells, B-cell-depleted T cells, or PBMCs.

In the authors' workflow: Amplification with reference gene primers provided the estimates of nucleated cell counts. The method was immunoSEQ multiplex PCR; TCRdb's version includes in-frame clones alone and lacks a portion of them. V and J calls plus clone size are reproduced from that table; the DNA served to infer D and trimming. The sample includes 100,000 or so clones, 75% to 85% of them seen just once. The CDR3 is made up of 15 amino acids. CDR1 is SGHTA, CDR2 FQGNSA, per germline. The trim removed 5 bases at V and 5 bases at J, leaving 6 bases unmatched. This sequence originates from a human donor in a cohort sampled during active COVID-19. This chain connects TRBV7-2 to TRBJ2-2, with 9 bases aligning to TRBD1. Material for sequencing was peripheral blood. The CDR3 DNA sequence: TGTGCCAGCAGCGAAAGGACAGGGGAAACCGGGGAGCTGTTTTTT. The encoded protein is CASSERTGETGELFF.